This TCR beta chain was recorded in a study of T cell responses to AZD1222 COVID-19 vaccine (dated by TCRdb to about 2021). Some background on the complete study: AZD1222 recipients whose second dose came at about 4 weeks and those whose second dose came at about 12 weeks were combined into one group, since spike-specific TCR depth and breadth did not differ between the two schedules. Trial participants were enrolled by age into 18-55, 56-69 and 70-plus year subgroups, with about 150, 28 and 57 TCR-sequenced participants respectively. A total of about 240 trial participants underwent TCR sequencing, of whom 207 received two doses of AZD1222 and about 25 received two doses of the MenACWY control vaccine. Findings and caveats that apply to the study as a whole: The vaccine-associated CD4 TCRs covered the entire spike protein, and the dominant responses fell in regions 160-218 and 743-854. Participants were mostly white British and included more females than males, and it was suggested by the authors that clonal diversity may have been underestimated. Reportedly, almost half of the unique spike-specific TCRs recognized epitopes lying outside the regions that are mutated in the B.1.351 and B.1.1.7 variants. Because no day 14 peak-response samples were available, repertoires were characterized only after the peak T cell response. After two AZD1222 doses, spike-specific TCR breadth and depth were significantly higher than at day 0 and than in MenACWY recipients. The 56-69-year group was small, and its depth increase did not reach significance, likely because of low power. Conclusions about previously exposed vaccinees are limited, since just a handful of AZD1222 recipients were seropositive for SARS-CoV-2 at baseline.

V trim: 4 bases; J trim: 2 bases; unmatched bases: 8. The CDR3 spans 15 residues, from the cysteine through the phenylalanine. Only CDR3 DNA remains: 45 bases, in frame from the first base. The germline V gene encodes CDR1 SGDLS and CDR2 YYNGEE. According to the study, the label for this sample's time point signals: baseline before first vaccination. Samples from vaccinated people were obtained from the UK trials COV001 and COV002, which included a single-blind randomized controlled phase 2/3 trial of AZD1222 (ChAdOx1 nCoV-19) in healthy adults. For TCRbeta chain sequencing, PBMC samples from trial participants were taken at day 0 and at day 28 after the second dose. On this clone itself: Its antigen has not been determined. Base qualities are not recorded, but no much larger clone differs from it by a single base.

The CDR3 regions of human TCRbeta chains were analyzed by immunosequencing. As for the original processing: Repertoire TCRs were checked for matches against a reference library of SARS-CoV-2-specific TCRs that had been generated using the MIRA antigen-specificity platform. Breadth was defined as the fraction of unique TCRs that were SARS-CoV-2-associated. Depth was defined as the fraction of total T cells that were SARS-CoV-2-associated. Using the MIRA data, each spike-specific TCR was assigned both to the spike region to which the TCR was reactive and to a CD4 or CD8 class. Log10-transformed breadth and depth values were compared by one-way ANOVA with Sidak's multiple comparisons tests. The immuneACCESS repertoire file appears here via TCRdb, limited to in-frame rearrangements. These files lack a portion of the clones; in checked studies, under half of the deficit traces to unresolved V genes, and the cause of the others is not known. V, J and clone size were drawn from that table, and D and trimming were deduced from the DNA. The sample yields some 94,000 clones; about 92% were counted once. The ten biggest clones cover roughly 12% of the sample.

Specimen: peripheral blood, collected on day 0 of AZD1222 vaccination. The chain was built from TRBV9 and TRBJ2-5; the junction holds 7 bases that match TRBD1. This TCR derives from an adult in good health. The CDR3 here reads CASSPLGTDQETQYF. The nucleotide sequence reads as follows: TGTGCCAGCAGCCCCCTGGGGACAGATCAAGAGACCCAGTACTTC. Reference TRBV9 and TRBJ2-5 genes cover what lies past the CDR3, so the full variable domain is DSGVTQTPKHLITATGQRVTLRCSPRSGDLSVYWYQQSLDQGLQFLIQYYNGEERAKGNILERFSAQQFPDLHSELNLSSLELGDSALYFCASSPLGTDQETQYFGPGTRLLVL.